The subject of this entry is one TCR beta chain. The antigen remains unidentified. The data are from a study of T-cell reconstitution after alpha-beta-depleted transplantation in children. Study-level points and caveats: The study traced high day-60 TCRbeta diversity in some patients to surviving recipient T cells and thymic progenitors. Approximately two months post-transplant, alpha-beta T cells reportedly originated from several hundred expanded graft clones. T-cell numbers and diversity, one year after transplant, stemmed largely from T cells that were newly produced.

Molecular barcoding with unique molecular identifiers was used for the TCRbeta library. TCRdb called the PCR reads again in MiXCR, with one record for every CDR3 protein. The data contain hundreds of thousands of distinct CDR3 sequences, 10% to 15% of them singletons. Deletions cut 6 bases from V and 6 bases from J, with 12 bases between. This CDR3 has 13 residues. Germline CDR1 MNHNS, CDR2 SASEGT. This receptor was taken from a male patient under 18 who had a stem cell transplant for acute myeloid leukemia, so the T cells may come from the graft donor. The material was PBMCs, mostly from graft donor cells, obtained 360 days after TCRalphabeta/CD19-depleted stem cell transplant. V gene TRBV6-1 combines with J gene TRBJ2-4, with a tentative D call TRBD1 (6 bases). The DNA of the CDR3 is TGTGCCAGCAGCACCGGGACAAGAAACATTCAGTACTTC. It encodes CASSTGTRNIQYF.